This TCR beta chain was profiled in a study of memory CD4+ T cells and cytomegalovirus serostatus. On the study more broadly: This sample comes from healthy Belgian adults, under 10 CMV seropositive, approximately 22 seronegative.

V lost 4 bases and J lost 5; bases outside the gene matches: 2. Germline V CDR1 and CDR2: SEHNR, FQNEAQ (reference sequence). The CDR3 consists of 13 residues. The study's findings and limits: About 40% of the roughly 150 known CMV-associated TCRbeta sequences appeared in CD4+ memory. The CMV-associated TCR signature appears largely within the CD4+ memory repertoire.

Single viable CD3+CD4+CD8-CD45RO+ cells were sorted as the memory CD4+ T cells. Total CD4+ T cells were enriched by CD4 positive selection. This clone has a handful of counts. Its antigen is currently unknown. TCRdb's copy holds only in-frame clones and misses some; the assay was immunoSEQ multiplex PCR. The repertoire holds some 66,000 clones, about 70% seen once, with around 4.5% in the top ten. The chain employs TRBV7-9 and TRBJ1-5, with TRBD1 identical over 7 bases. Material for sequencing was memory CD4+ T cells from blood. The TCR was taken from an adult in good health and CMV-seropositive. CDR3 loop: CASSSTGDQPQHF. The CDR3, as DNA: TGTGCCAGCAGCTCAACAGGGGATCAGCCCCAGCATTTT. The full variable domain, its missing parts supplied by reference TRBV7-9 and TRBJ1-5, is DTGVSQNPRHKITKRGQNVTFRCDPISEHNRLYWYRQTLGQGPEFLTYFQNEAQLEKSRLLSDRFSAERPKGSFSTLEIQRTEQGDSAMYLCASSSTGDQPQHFGDGTRLSIL.